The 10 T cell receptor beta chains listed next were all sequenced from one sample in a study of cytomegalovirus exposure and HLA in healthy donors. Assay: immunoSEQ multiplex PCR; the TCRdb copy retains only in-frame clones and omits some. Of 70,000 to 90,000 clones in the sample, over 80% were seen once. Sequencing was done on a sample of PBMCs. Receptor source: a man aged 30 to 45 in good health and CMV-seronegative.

Here the CDR3 reads CASSLGQGAGAEAFF. In DNA form, the CDR3 reads TGTGCCAGTAGTCTGGGACAGGGGGCCGGCGCTGAAGCTTTCTTT. This sequence joins TRBV19 and TRBJ1-1; TRBD1 agrees at 12 bases. From germline, CDR1 is LNHDA and CDR2 SQIVND (reference sequence). This CDR3 comprises 15 residues. Trimming removed 5 bases from V and 6 bases from J; junction bases left unmatched: 7.

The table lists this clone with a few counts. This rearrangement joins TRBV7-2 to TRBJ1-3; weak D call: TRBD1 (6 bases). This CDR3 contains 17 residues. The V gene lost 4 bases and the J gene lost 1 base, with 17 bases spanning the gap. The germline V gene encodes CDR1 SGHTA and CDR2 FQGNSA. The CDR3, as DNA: TGTGCCAGCAGCTCGACAGACAGGCGCCCTTCTGGAAACACCATATATTTT. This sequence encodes CASSSTDRRPSGNTIYF.

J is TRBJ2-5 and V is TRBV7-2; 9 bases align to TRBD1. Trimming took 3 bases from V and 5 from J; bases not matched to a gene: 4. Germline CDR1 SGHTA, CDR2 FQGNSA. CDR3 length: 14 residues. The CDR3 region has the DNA TGTGCCAGCAGCTTTAACAGGGGGCAGGAGACCCAGTACTTC. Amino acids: CASSFNRGQETQYF.

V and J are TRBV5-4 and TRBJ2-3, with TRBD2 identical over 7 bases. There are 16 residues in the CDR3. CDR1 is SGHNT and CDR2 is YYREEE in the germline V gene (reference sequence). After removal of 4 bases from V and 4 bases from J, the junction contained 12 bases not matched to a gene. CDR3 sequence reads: CASSPTATGGPDTQYF. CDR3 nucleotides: TGTGCCAGCAGCCCTACAGCCACGGGGGGACCAGATACGCAGTATTTT.

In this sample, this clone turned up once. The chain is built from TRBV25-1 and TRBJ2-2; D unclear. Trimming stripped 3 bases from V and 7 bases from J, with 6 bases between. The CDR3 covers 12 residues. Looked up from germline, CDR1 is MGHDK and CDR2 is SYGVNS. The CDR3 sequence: CASSEARGELFF. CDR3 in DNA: TGTGCCAGCAGTGAGGCTCGCGGGGAGCTGTTTTTT.

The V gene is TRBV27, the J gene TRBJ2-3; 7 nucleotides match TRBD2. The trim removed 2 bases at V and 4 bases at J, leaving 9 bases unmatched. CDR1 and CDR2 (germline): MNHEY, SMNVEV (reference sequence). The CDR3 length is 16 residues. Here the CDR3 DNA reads TGTGCCAGCAGTTTACGAGGCGGGGAGGGAGCAGATACGCAGTATTTT. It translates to CASSLRGGEGADTQYF.

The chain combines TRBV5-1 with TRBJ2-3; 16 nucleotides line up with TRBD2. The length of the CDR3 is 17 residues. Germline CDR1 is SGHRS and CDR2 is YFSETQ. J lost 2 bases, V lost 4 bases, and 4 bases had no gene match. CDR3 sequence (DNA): TGCGCCAGCAGCCCGGGACTAGCGGGAGGGAACACAGATACGCAGTATTTT. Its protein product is CASSPGLAGGNTDTQYF. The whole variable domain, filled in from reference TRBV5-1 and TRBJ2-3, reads KAGVTQTPRYLIKTRGQQVTLSCSPISGHRSVSWYQQTPGQGLQFLFEYFSETQRNKGNFPGRFSGRQFSNSRSEMNVSTLELGDSALYLCASSPGLAGGNTDTQYFGPGTRLTVL.

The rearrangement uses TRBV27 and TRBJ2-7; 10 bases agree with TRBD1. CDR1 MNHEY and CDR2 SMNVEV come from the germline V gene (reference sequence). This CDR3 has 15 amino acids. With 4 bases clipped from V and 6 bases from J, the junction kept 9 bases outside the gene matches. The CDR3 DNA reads TGTGCCAGCAGTTCAGGGACAGGGGCTTTCTCCGAGCAGTACTTC. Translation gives CASSSGTGAFSEQYF.

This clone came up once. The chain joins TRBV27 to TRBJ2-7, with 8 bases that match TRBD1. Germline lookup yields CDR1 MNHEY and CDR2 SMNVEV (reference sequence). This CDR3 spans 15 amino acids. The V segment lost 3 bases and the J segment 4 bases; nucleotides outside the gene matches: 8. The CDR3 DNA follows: TGTGCCAGCAGTTTGGGGTCAGGGGGCTTATACGAGCAGTACTTC. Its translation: CASSLGSGGLYEQYF.

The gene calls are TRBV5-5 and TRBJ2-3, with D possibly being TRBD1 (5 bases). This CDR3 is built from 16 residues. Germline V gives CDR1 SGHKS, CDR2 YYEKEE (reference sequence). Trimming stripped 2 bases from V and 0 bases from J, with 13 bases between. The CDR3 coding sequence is TGTGCCAGCAGCTTTAGGGGTGATTCTAGCACAGATACGCAGTATTTT. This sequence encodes CASSFRGDSSTDTQYF.